The following is a T cell receptor beta chain sequence with its context. These data are taken from a study of blood T cell repertoires in COVID-19. Study context: Acute-phase and convalescent COVID-19 samples originated in the United States, Italy and Spain.

In the source study's methods: Nucleated cell number was recorded as an estimate derived from reference gene primer amplification. Method: immunoSEQ multiplex PCR; TCRdb's copy keeps in-frame clones and lacks some. V and J calls and clone size are copied from that table; D and trimming were computed from the DNA. The table shows some 250,000 clones, with 70% to 90% occurring only once. This CDR3 is 15 amino acids long. V was cut by 4 bases and J by 4 bases, with 13 bases left in between. Germline CDR1 LGHNA, CDR2 YSLEER. This rearrangement joins TRBV4-3 to TRBJ2-2, with a possible D match to TRBD2 (5 bases). The source of this sequence is a middle-aged woman who had recovered from COVID-19. The specimen sequenced was peripheral blood. The CDR3 spells CASSPGGWGTGELFF. CDR3 sequence (DNA): TGCGCCAGCAGCCCCGGAGGTTGGGGCACCGGGGAGCTGTTTTTT.